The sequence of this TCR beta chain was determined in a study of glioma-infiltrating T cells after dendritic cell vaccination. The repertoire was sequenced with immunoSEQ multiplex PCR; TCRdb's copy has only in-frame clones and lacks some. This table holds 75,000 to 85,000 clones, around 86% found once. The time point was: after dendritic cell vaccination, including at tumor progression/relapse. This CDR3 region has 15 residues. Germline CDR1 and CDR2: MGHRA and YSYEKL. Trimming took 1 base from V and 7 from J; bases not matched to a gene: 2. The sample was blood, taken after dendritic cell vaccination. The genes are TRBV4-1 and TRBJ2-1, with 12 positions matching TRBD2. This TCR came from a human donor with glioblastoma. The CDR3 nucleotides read TGCGCCAGCAGCCAAGGACTAGCGGGGGCAAATGAGCAGTTCTTC. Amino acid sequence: CASSQGLAGANEQFF.